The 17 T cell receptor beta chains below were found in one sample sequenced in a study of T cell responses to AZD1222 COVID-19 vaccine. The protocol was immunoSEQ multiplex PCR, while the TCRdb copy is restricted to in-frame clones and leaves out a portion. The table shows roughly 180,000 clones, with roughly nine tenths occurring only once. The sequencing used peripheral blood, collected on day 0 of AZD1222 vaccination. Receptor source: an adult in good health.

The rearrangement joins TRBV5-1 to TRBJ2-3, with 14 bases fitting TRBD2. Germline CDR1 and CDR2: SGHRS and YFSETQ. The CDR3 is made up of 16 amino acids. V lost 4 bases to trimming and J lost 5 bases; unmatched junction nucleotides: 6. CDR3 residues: CASSTGLAGGVDTQYF. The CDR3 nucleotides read TGCGCCAGCAGCACAGGACTAGCGGGGGGAGTAGATACGCAGTATTTT.

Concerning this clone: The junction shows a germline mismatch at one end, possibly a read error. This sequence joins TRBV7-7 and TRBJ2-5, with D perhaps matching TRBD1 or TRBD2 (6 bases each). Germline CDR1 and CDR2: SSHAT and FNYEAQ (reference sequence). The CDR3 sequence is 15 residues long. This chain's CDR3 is CASSLGRDTGGAQYF. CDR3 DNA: TGTGCTAGCAGCTTAGGGCGGGACACCGGTGGGGCCCAGTACTTC.

Here the CDR3 reads CASSYFSDKAFF. In nucleotides, the CDR3 is TGTGCCAGCAGTTACTTTTCAGATAAAGCTTTCTTT. The chain employs TRBV6-2 or TRBV6-3 and TRBJ1-1; unclear D gene. The CDR3 is 12 residues long. V was shortened by 1 base and J by 9 bases, with 9 bases between the two germline ends. Per germline, CDR1 MNHEY and CDR2 SVGEGT.

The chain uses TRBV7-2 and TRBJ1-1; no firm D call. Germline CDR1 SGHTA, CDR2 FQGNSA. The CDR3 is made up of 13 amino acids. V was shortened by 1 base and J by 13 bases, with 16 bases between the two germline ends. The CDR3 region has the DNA TGTGCCAGCAGCTTAGATCCGGCTGGGGTCGTTTTCTTT. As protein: CASSLDPAGVVFF.

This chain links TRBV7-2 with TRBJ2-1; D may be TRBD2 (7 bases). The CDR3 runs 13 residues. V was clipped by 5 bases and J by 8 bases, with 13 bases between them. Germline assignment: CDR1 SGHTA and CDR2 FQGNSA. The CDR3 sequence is CASSGGAGDEQFF. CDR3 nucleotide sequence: TGTGCCAGCAGCGGGGGGGCCGGCGATGAGCAGTTCTTC.

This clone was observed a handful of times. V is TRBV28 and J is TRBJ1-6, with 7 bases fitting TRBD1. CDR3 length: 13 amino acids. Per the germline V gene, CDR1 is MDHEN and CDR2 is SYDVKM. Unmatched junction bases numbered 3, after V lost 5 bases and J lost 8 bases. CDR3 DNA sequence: TGTGCCAGCAGTCCAGGGGGGGATTCACCCCTCCACTTT. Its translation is CASSPGGDSPLHF.

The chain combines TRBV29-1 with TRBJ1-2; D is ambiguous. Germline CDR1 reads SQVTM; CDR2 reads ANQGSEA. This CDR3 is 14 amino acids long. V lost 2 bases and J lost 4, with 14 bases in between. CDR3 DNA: TGCAGCGTTGAAAGGCGGTGGGAGGGCTATGGCTACACCTTC. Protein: CSVERRWEGYGYTF.

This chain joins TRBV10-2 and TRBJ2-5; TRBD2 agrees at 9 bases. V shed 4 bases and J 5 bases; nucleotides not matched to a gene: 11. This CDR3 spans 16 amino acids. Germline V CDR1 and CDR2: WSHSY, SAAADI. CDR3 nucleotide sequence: TGCGCCAGCAGTGTATTGCGGGGGGGCGATCGGGAGACCCAGTACTTC. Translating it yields CASSVLRGGDRETQYF.

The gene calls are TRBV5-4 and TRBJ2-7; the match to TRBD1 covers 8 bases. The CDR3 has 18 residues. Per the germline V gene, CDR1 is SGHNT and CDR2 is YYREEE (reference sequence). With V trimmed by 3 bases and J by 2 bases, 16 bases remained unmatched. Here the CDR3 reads CASSSRMGTGTMPYEQYF. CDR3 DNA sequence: TGTGCCAGCAGCTCAAGAATGGGGACAGGTACCATGCCCTACGAGCAGTACTTC. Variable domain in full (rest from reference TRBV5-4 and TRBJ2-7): ETGVTQSPTHLIKTRGQQVTLRCSSQSGHNTVSWYQQALGQGPQFIFQYYREEENGRGNFPPRFSGLQFPNYSSELNVNALELDDSALYLCASSSRMGTGTMPYEQYFGPGTRLTVT.

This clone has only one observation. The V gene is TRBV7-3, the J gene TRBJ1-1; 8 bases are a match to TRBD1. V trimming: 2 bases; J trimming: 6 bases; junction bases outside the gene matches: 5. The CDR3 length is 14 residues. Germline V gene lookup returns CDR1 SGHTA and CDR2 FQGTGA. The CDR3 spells CASSLGQGGSEAFF. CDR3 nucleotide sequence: TGTGCCAGCAGCTTAGGACAGGGAGGGTCTGAAGCTTTCTTT.

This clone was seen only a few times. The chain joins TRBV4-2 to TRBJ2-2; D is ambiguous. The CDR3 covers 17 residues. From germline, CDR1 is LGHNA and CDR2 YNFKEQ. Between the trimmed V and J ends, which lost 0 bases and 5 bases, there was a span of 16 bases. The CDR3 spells CASSQDVFSPFTGELFF. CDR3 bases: TGTGCCAGCAGCCAAGATGTGTTTTCACCTTTTACCGGGGAGCTGTTTTTT.

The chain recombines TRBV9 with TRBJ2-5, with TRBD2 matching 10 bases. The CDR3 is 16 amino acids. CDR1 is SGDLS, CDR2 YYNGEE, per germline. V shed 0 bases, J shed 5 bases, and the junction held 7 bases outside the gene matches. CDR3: CASSVGAGGQLETQYF. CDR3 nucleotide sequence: TGTGCCAGCAGCGTAGGAGCGGGGGGGCAATTGGAGACCCAGTACTTC.

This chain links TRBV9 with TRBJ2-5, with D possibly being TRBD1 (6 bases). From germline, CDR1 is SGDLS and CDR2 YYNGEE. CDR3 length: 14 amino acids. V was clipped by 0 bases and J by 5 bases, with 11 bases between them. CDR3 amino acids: CASSVELRGETQYF. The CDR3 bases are TGTGCCAGCAGCGTAGAACTCAGGGGTGAGACCCAGTACTTC.

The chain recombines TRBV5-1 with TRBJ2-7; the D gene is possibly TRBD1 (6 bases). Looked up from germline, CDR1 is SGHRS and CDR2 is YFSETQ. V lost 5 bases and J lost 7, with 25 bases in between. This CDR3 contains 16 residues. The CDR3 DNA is TGCGCCAGCAGTCACGAACAGGGTGATTTGGCGTGGGAGCAGTACTTC. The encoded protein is CASSHEQGDLAWEQYF.

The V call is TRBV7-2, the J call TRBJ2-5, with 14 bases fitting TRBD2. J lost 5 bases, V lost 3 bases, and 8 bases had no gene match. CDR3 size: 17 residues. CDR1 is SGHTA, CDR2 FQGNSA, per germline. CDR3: CASSLRGLAGASETQYF. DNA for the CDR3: TGTGCCAGCAGCTTGCGGGGACTAGCGGGGGCGAGTGAGACCCAGTACTTC.

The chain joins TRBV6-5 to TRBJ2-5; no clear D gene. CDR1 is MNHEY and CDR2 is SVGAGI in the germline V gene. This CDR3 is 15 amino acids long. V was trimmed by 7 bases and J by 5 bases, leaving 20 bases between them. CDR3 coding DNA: TGTGCCAGCACGAAACAGTCGTCAGAGTCGGAGACCCAGTACTTC. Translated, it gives CASTKQSSESETQYF.

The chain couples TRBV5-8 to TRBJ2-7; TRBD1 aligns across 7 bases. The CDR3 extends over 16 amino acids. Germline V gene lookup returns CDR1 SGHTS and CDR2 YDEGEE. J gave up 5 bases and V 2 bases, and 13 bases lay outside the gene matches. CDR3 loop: CASSFIRTGNSHEQYV. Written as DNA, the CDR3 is TGTGCCAGCAGCTTTATAAGGACAGGAAATAGCCACGAGCAGTACGTC.